What follows are 30 T cell receptor beta chains derived from one specimen sequenced in a study of control samples from healthy donors and cancer patients (dated by TCRdb to the early 2020s). Receptor libraries were prepared by the immunoSEQ multiplex PCR assay. This immuneACCESS table, as held by TCRdb, lists in-frame sequences with V and J called but not all clones. Of the missing ones, under half trace to an unresolved V gene in checked studies; the others have no known cause. Counted in this sample were about 140,000 clones; 92% of them appeared once. The top ten clonotypes cover around 11% of the sample. Sequenced: blood. The receptor set was obtained from a man in his thirties or forties in good health.

The chain couples TRBV3-1 (or the pseudogene TRBV3-2) to TRBJ2-5, with TRBD2 as a possible D gene (5 bases). Germline values: CDR1 LGHDT, CDR2 YNNKEL (reference sequence). This CDR3 spans 12 amino acids. V shed 3 bases and J shed 5 bases, with 7 bases lying between them. The CDR3 sequence is CASSHRGETQYF. The CDR3 nucleotides read TGTGCCAGCAGCCACCGGGGTGAGACCCAGTACTTC.

This sequence joins TRBV24-1 and TRBJ2-7; no clear D gene. CDR1 and CDR2 (germline): KGHDR, SFDVKD. The length of the CDR3 is 12 residues. The V end was cut by 6 bases, the J end by 6 bases, with 11 bases between. CDR3 sequence (DNA): TGTGCCACCAGTAAATCAGGCAGCGAGCAGTACTTC. It yields the protein CATSKSGSEQYF.

The rearrangement uses TRBV19 and TRBJ2-4, with a weak D call TRBD1 (5 bases). This CDR3 spans 13 amino acids. Germline V gives CDR1 LNHDA, CDR2 SQIVND (reference sequence). Trimming pared 8 bases from V and 3 bases from J, leaving 11 bases between. CDR3 residues: CASRDSLKNIQYF. As DNA, the CDR3 is TGTGCCAGTCGCGACAGTCTCAAAAACATTCAGTACTTC.

This chain joins TRBV4-2 and TRBJ2-3; 7 bases map to TRBD2. CDR1 and CDR2 from the germline V gene are LGHNA and YNFKEQ. The CDR3 has 17 amino acids. The V segment lost 0 bases and the J segment 3 bases; nucleotides outside the gene matches: 9. The CDR3 reads CASSQDRQRGRTDTQYF. The CDR3 bases are TGTGCCAGCAGCCAAGATCGACAGCGGGGTCGGACAGATACGCAGTATTTT.

This rearrangement joins TRBV2 to TRBJ2-2; D tentatively fits TRBD1 or TRBD2 (5 bases each). In germline, CDR1 is SNHLY, CDR2 FYNNEI. The CDR3 totals 13 residues. V was trimmed by 11 bases and J by 4 bases, leaving 14 bases between them. The CDR3 reads CAGWGTLTGELFF. CDR3 sequence (DNA): TGTGCCGGGTGGGGGACCCTCACCGGGGAGCTGTTTTTT.

V is TRBV5-4 and J is TRBJ2-5, with TRBD2 matching over 11 bases. This CDR3 has 14 residues. Germline V gives CDR1 SGHNT, CDR2 YYREEE (reference sequence). V shed 4 bases and J 4 bases; nucleotides not matched to a gene: 3. CDR3: CASSPGTSGETQYF. CDR3 sequence (DNA): TGTGCCAGCAGCCCCGGGACTAGCGGAGAGACCCAGTACTTC.

The chain is built from TRBV10-3 and TRBJ2-5; D perhaps matches TRBD2 (6 bases). Germline lookup yields CDR1 ENHRY and CDR2 SYGVKD. Deletions cut 4 bases from V and 5 bases from J, with 11 bases between. The CDR3 runs 13 residues. The CDR3 DNA follows: TGTGCCATCAGTGCGGGAGTCCGCGAGACCCAGTACTTC. This translates into CAISAGVRETQYF.

CDR3: CAWMRTASNSPLHF. The CDR3, as DNA: TGTGCCTGGATGAGGACAGCTTCTAATTCACCCCTCCACTTT. The chain couples TRBV30 to TRBJ1-6, with D maybe TRBD1 (6 bases). V was cut by 4 bases and J by 6 bases, with 13 bases left in between. Germline V gene data show CDR1 as GTSNPN and CDR2 as SVGIG (reference sequence). This CDR3 region has 14 residues.

V is TRBV6-6 and J is TRBJ2-7, with 7 nucleotides matching TRBD2. The CDR3 runs to 14 residues. Per germline, CDR1 MNHNY and CDR2 SVGAGI (reference sequence). The V and J ends lost 2 bases and 5 bases, in that order; junction bases with no gene match: 6. This CDR3 reads CASSYGREFDEQYF. The DNA for the CDR3 is TGTGCCAGCAGTTACGGGCGGGAGTTCGACGAGCAGTACTTC.

V gene TRBV19 combines with J gene TRBJ1-2; the D gene is possibly TRBD1 (6 bases). Deletions cut 4 bases from V and 8 bases from J, with 17 bases between. CDR3 size: 14 residues. Germline CDR1 LNHDA, CDR2 SQIVND (reference sequence). The CDR3 sequence is CASSTTPRGGGYTF. CDR3 coding DNA: TGTGCCAGTAGTACTACCCCCAGGGGAGGGGGCTACACCTTC. The full variable domain, in which reference TRBV19 and TRBJ1-2 provide the parts outside the CDR3, is DGGITQSPKYLFRKEGQNVTLSCEQNLNHDAMYWYRQDPGQGLRLIYYSQIVNDFQKGDIAEGYSVSREKKESFPLTVTSAQKNPTAFYLCASSTTPRGGGYTFGSGTRLTVV.

This chain links TRBV7-9 with TRBJ2-4, with D tentatively TRBD2 (6 bases). Germline V gene data show CDR1 as SEHNR and CDR2 as FQNEAQ (reference sequence). Trimming shortened V by 1 base and J by 9 bases, and 13 bases separated the two germline ends. The CDR3 has 14 residues. As DNA, the CDR3 is TGTGCCAGCAGCTTAGATGGAGGGTGGGGCATTCAGTACTTC. This codes for CASSLDGGWGIQYF.

The gene calls are TRBV11-2 and TRBJ2-3; no clear D. V dropped 5 bases and J dropped 0 bases, with 0 bases sitting between them. The V gene's germline CDR1 is SGHAT and CDR2 FQNNGV. CDR3 length equals 11 residues. The CDR3: CASSSTDTQYF. In nucleotides, the CDR3 is TGTGCCAGCAGCAGCACAGATACGCAGTATTTT.

This clone was seen once. The chain has TRBV29-1 and TRBJ2-7, with 7 nucleotides matching TRBD2. Germline V CDR1 and CDR2: SQVTM, ANQGSEA. Trimming removed 7 bases from V and 3 bases from J; junction bases left unmatched: 3. The length of the CDR3 is 11 residues. CDR3 region: CSDPSGYEQYF. The CDR3 nucleotides read TGCAGCGACCCTAGCGGCTACGAGCAGTACTTC.

The rearrangement uses TRBV28 and TRBJ2-2; TRBD1 might be the D (6 bases). Germline V lookup: CDR1 MDHEN, CDR2 SYDVKM. V was trimmed by 3 bases and J by 1 base, leaving 18 bases between them. The CDR3 has 18 residues. This CDR3 reads CASSLVGGRDLNTGELFF. The CDR3 nucleotides are TGTGCCAGCAGTTTGGTAGGGGGAAGGGATCTGAACACCGGGGAGCTGTTTTTT.

The CDR3 reads CASSYPLGGRQWETFF. The CDR3 coding sequence is TGTGCCAGCAGTTACCCCCTTGGGGGTCGTCAGTGGGAGACTTTCTTT. The chain links TRBV6-2 or TRBV6-3 to TRBJ1-1; D is possibly TRBD1 (5 bases). Germline V gene lookup returns CDR1 MNHEY and CDR2 SVGEGT. V lost 2 bases and J lost 12, with 25 bases in between. This CDR3 has 16 residues.

The CDR3 DNA sequence: TGTGCCAGCAGCTTATCCCAGCGCTCCTACAATGAGCAGTTCTTC. This gives the protein CASSLSQRSYNEQFF. The chain carries TRBV7-3 and TRBJ2-1; unclear D gene. With 2 bases removed from V and 0 bases from J, the gap between germline ends came to 8 bases. CDR1 is SGHTA, CDR2 FQGTGA, per germline. The CDR3 contains 15 residues.

The rearrangement joins TRBV28 to TRBJ2-3; 9 bases map to TRBD2. With V trimmed by 1 base and J by 2 bases, 28 bases remained unmatched. This CDR3 region has 24 residues. Germline CDR1 MDHEN, CDR2 SYDVKM. The CDR3 DNA reads TGTGCCAGCAGTTTATTACTCTCCCGACCACTTTGGAGGGTAGCGGGAGCTGACACAGATACGCAGTATTTT. This encodes CASSLLLSRPLWRVAGADTDTQYF. The whole variable domain, remainder taken from reference TRBV28 and TRBJ2-3, is DVKVTQSSRYLVKRTGEKVFLECVQDMDHENMFWYRQDPGLGLRLIYFSYDVKMKEKGDIPEGYSVSREKKERFSLILESASTNQTSMYLCASSLLLSRPLWRVAGADTDTQYFGPGTRLTVL.

The gene calls are TRBV5-4 and TRBJ2-7; TRBD2 matches 8 bases. Trimming removed 4 bases from V and 4 bases from J; junction bases left unmatched: 7. Germline lookup yields CDR1 SGHNT and CDR2 YYREEE (reference sequence). The CDR3 runs to 14 residues. The CDR3 region is CASSLSTGGYEQYF. The CDR3 DNA sequence: TGTGCCAGCAGCCTATCAACGGGAGGGTACGAGCAGTACTTC. Combining the CDR3 with reference TRBV5-4 and TRBJ2-7 gives the whole variable domain ETGVTQSPTHLIKTRGQQVTLRCSSQSGHNTVSWYQQALGQGPQFIFQYYREEENGRGNFPPRFSGLQFPNYSSELNVNALELDDSALYLCASSLSTGGYEQYFGPGTRLTVT.

The V and J genes are TRBV7-2 and TRBJ1-2; D is undetermined. V dropped 0 bases and J dropped 8 bases, with 13 bases sitting between them. Looked up from germline, CDR1 is SGHTA and CDR2 is FQGNSA. The CDR3 is 14 amino acids. The CDR3 DNA is TGTGCCAGCAGCTTAGCGAGGACCTCCCTGGGCTACACCTTC. As protein: CASSLARTSLGYTF.

The chain has TRBV12-5 and TRBJ2-1, with 10 bases that match TRBD1. The germline gives CDR1 LGHNT, CDR2 FRNRAP. The V and J ends lost 6 bases and 7 bases, in that order; junction bases with no gene match: 6. The CDR3 is made up of 14 amino acids. CDR3 DNA sequence: TGTGCTAGTGGGACGGGACAGGGGAGGAATGAGCAGTTCTTC. Encoded protein: CASGTGQGRNEQFF.

The chain is built from TRBV30 and TRBJ1-1; TRBD1 matches 10 bases. With V trimmed by 3 bases and J by 4 bases, 5 bases remained unmatched. There are 14 residues in the CDR3. Germline-derived CDR1 and CDR2 are GTSNPN and SVGIG (reference sequence). The CDR3 DNA is TGTGCCTGGAGGAGGGACAGGGGTATCACTGAAGCTTTCTTT. This codes for CAWRRDRGITEAFF.

The chain employs TRBV28 and TRBJ2-7; D call uncertain. The V gene's germline CDR1 is MDHEN and CDR2 SYDVKM. The CDR3 consists of 13 residues. V was cut by 3 bases and J by 2 bases, with 8 bases left in between. The DNA of the CDR3 is TGTGCCAGCAGTTTGGACGGCCCCTACGAGCAGTACTTC. Translation: CASSLDGPYEQYF. Filled out from reference TRBV28 and TRBJ2-7, the complete variable domain reads DVKVTQSSRYLVKRTGEKVFLECVQDMDHENMFWYRQDPGLGLRLIYFSYDVKMKEKGDIPEGYSVSREKKERFSLILESASTNQTSMYLCASSLDGPYEQYFGPGTRLTVT.

V is TRBV2 and J is TRBJ2-2; D is unclear. The germline gives CDR1 SNHLY, CDR2 FYNNEI. Between the trimmed V and J ends, which lost 6 bases and 13 bases, there was a span of 18 bases. The CDR3 spans 13 residues. The CDR3 spells CASSPSWVSPLFF. CDR3 nucleotides: TGTGCCAGCAGCCCCAGCTGGGTATCCCCGCTGTTTTTT. Variable domain in full (rest from reference TRBV2 and TRBJ2-2): EPEVTQTPSHQVTQMGQEVILRCVPISNHLYFYWYRQILGQKVEFLVSFYNNEISEKSEIFDDQFSVERPDGSNFTLKIRSTKLEDSAMYFCASSPSWVSPLFFGEGSRLTVL.

The chain joins TRBV9 to TRBJ2-3, with 11 nucleotides matching TRBD2. CDR1 and CDR2 from the germline V gene are SGDLS and YYNGEE. The trim removed 3 bases at V and 6 bases at J, leaving 9 bases unmatched. The CDR3 consists of 16 residues. The CDR3 region has the DNA TGTGCCAGCAGCGCGACTAGCGGGGCGCCCTTCGATACGCAGTATTTT. Its protein is CASSATSGAPFDTQYF. Using reference TRBV9 and TRBJ2-3 for the parts outside the CDR3, the full variable domain is DSGVTQTPKHLITATGQRVTLRCSPRSGDLSVYWYQQSLDQGLQFLIQYYNGEERAKGNILERFSAQQFPDLHSELNLSSLELGDSALYFCASSATSGAPFDTQYFGPGTRLTVL.

This chain uses TRBV19 with TRBJ2-1; maybe TRBD2 (6 bases). Germline-derived CDR1 and CDR2 are LNHDA and SQIVND (reference sequence). This CDR3 is 15 amino acids long. Trimming took 3 bases from V and 8 from J, leaving 17 bases between them. The CDR3 region is CASSIQSSSVYEQFF. Written as DNA, the CDR3 is TGTGCCAGTAGTATCCAATCATCTAGCGTATATGAGCAGTTCTTC. Using reference TRBV19 and TRBJ2-1 for the parts outside the CDR3, the full variable domain is DGGITQSPKYLFRKEGQNVTLSCEQNLNHDAMYWYRQDPGQGLRLIYYSQIVNDFQKGDIAEGYSVSREKKESFPLTVTSAQKNPTAFYLCASSIQSSSVYEQFFGPGTRLTVL.

The chain employs TRBV12-3 or TRBV12-4 and TRBJ1-1, with 7 bases lining up with TRBD1. J was trimmed by 9 bases and V by 7 bases; bases with no gene match: 8. The CDR3 covers 12 residues. The CDR3: CASTRGQGKAFF. The CDR3 coding sequence is TGTGCCAGCACTAGGGGGCAGGGGAAAGCTTTCTTT.

The rearrangement joins TRBV19 to TRBJ2-2; a weak D match, TRBD2 (5 bases). Germline V gene data show CDR1 as LNHDA and CDR2 as SQIVND (reference sequence). The ends were cut back, 5 bases at V and 5 bases at J, with 12 bases in the middle. CDR3 size: 14 residues. CDR3 nucleotides: TGTGCCAGTAGTTTCAAGCGGACTACCGGGGAGCTGTTTTTT. This gives the protein CASSFKRTTGELFF.

This clone was observed once. V and J are TRBV28 and TRBJ1-2; 7 bases line up with TRBD1. This CDR3 region has 13 residues. The J segment lost 8 bases and the V segment lost 3 bases, leaving 6 bases of the junction unmatched. The germline V gene has CDR1 MDHEN and CDR2 SYDVKM. The CDR3 here is CASSFGTALGYTF. The CDR3 DNA reads as TGTGCCAGCAGTTTTGGGACAGCCTTGGGCTACACCTTC.

V is TRBV9 and J is TRBJ2-3, with D perhaps TRBD2 (6 bases). The V gene's germline CDR1 is SGDLS and CDR2 YYNGEE. V lost 4 bases, J lost 1 base, and 13 bases lay in between. This CDR3 has 15 residues. As DNA, the CDR3 is TGTGCCAGCAGCTACGGCGGGATAGGCACAGATACGCAGTATTTT. This codes for CASSYGGIGTDTQYF.

This chain links TRBV30 with TRBJ2-1; 10 nucleotides agree with TRBD2. The V gene end was trimmed by 7 bases and the J gene end by 6 bases; junction bases not matched to a gene: 12. The CDR3 consists of 15 residues. Germline CDR1 reads GTSNPN; CDR2 reads SVGIG (reference sequence). The CDR3 region is CASTLAGAPLNEQFF. Written as DNA, the CDR3 is TGTGCCTCTACCCTAGCGGGAGCCCCCCTCAATGAGCAGTTCTTC.